These T cell receptor beta chains were read from a single sample in a study of blood T cell repertoires in COVID-19. Libraries were prepared by immunoSEQ multiplex PCR; TCRdb keeps only in-frame clonotypes and omits some of them. The data hold approximately 230,000 clones, with around 88% observed a single time. Sequencing was performed on peripheral blood. All receptors come from a man of 80 years or more with acute or convalescent COVID-19. Both conserved end residues are part of each CDR3. A D gene is named only where the DNA matches it firmly. Only part of the rows carry a size: once, few, many, or a class if the clone is expanded.

J gene	V gene	clone size	D gene	CDR3 DNA	CDR3 protein
TRBJ2-3	TRBV6-1	-	TRBD2	TGTGCCAGCAGTGATAGCGGGGGGCCTTCTACGCAGTATTTT	CASSDSGGPSTQYF
TRBJ1-2	TRBV27	-	-	TGTGCCAGCAGTCTATCGGGAGGGGACTATGGCTACACCTTC	CASSLSGGDYGYTF
TRBJ2-7	TRBV5-1	-	TRBD2	TGCGCCAGTTCGACTAGCGGGACCCGCGAGCAGTACTTC	CASSTSGTREQYF
TRBJ2-6	TRBV28	-	TRBD1	TGTGCCAGCAGCCCACTCGACAGGGCTGGGGCCAACGTCCTGACTTTC	CASSPLDRAGANVLTF
TRBJ2-2	TRBV7-9	-	-	TGTGCCAGCAGCCAAAAGCGTGCCGGGGAGCTGTTTTTT	CASSQKRAGELFF
TRBJ2-7	TRBV7-9	-	TRBD2	TGTGCCAGCAGCTTCGGGACTAGCGGTAGCTCCTACGAGCAGTACTTC	CASSFGTSGSSYEQYF
TRBJ2-1	TRBV6-1	-	-	TGTGCCAGCAGTGACCACTTAGCGAACCCGTACAATGAGCAGTTCTTC	CASSDHLANPYNEQFF
TRBJ2-6	TRBV15	-	TRBD1	TGTGCCACCAGCTGGGGACAGGGGGCGGATGGGGCCAACGTCCTGACTTTC	CATSWGQGADGANVLTF
TRBJ1-3	TRBV5-6	few	-	TGTGCCAGCAGCTCGGACAGTAGCTCTGGAAACACCATATATTTT	CASSSDSSSGNTIYF
TRBJ2-7	TRBV28	-	TRBD1	TGTGCCAGCAGTACCCACACAGGGGCAACCTACGAGCAGTACTTC	CASSTHTGATYEQYF
TRBJ2-7	TRBV28	-	TRBD2	TGTGCCAGCAGGACCCGAGCGGGCGGGAGCCCTTCCTACGAGCAGTACTTC	CASRTRAGGSPSYEQYF
TRBJ1-5	TRBV6-6	-	-	TGTGCCAGCGGTCTCGGGCGAAGACTAATGGATCAGCCCCAGCATTTT	CASGLGRRLMDQPQHF
TRBJ1-2	TRBV28	-	-	TGTGCCAGCAGTTTCCAGACAGAAGCTAACTATGGCTACACCTTC	CASSFQTEANYGYTF
TRBJ1-6	TRBV30	-	-	TGTGCCTGGAGGTTGGTGGGGACAAATTCACCCCTCCACTTT	CAWRLVGTNSPLHF
TRBJ1-2	TRBV30	few	TRBD1	TGTGCCTGGATGGGGCAGGGGGGCGGCTATGGCTACACCTTC	CAWMGQGGGYGYTF
TRBJ2-3	TRBV19	-	TRBD1	TGTGCCAGTAGTATAGATCGCAGGGGGAAGGCAGATACGCAGTATTTT	CASSIDRRGKADTQYF
TRBJ2-5	TRBV2	-	-	TGTGCCAGCACCGCGTTTATGCGGCGAGAGACCCAGTACTTC	CASTAFMRRETQYF
TRBJ2-3	TRBV29-1	once	TRBD2	TGCAGCGGGGGACTAGCGCTCACAGATACGCAGTATTTT	CSGGLALTDTQYF
TRBJ2-6	TRBV9	-	-	TGTGCCAGCAGCGTAGCGAGTTCTGGGGCCAACGTCCTGACTTTC	CASSVASSGANVLTF
TRBJ2-3	TRBV19	-	-	TGTGCCAGTAGTATAAGTGCGGTCTCCACAGATACGCAGTATTTT	CASSISAVSTDTQYF
TRBJ1-1	TRBV11-2	-	-	TGTGCCAGCAGTGGGGGCTGGGGGCGGAACACTGAAGCTTTCTTT	CASSGGWGRNTEAFF
TRBJ1-6	TRBV14	-	TRBD1	TGTGCCAGCAGCCAAGGACAGGGGTGGAATTCACCCCTCCACTTT	CASSQGQGWNSPLHF
TRBJ1-3	TRBV28	few	-	TGTGCCAGCAGAGTAGGGGGGGAGAGGACACTGTCTGGAAACACCATATATTTT	CASRVGGERTLSGNTIYF
TRBJ1-4	TRBV7-9	once	TRBD1	TGTGCCAGCAGCCGACAAACAGGGGGGAATGAAAAACTGTTTTTT	CASSRQTGGNEKLFF
TRBJ2-7	TRBV14	-	TRBD1	TGTGCCAGCAGCCAAGATTGGACAGGGGTTTCCTACGAGCAGTACTTC	CASSQDWTGVSYEQYF
TRBJ2-5	TRBV5-5	-	TRBD1	TGTGCCAGCAGCTTCAAGTTCCAGGGGGCGCGAGAGACCCAGTACTTC	CASSFKFQGARETQYF
TRBJ2-1	TRBV5-1	once	-	TGCGCCAGCAGCCCAAGAGTAGTCTCCTACAATGAGCAGTTCTTC	CASSPRVVSYNEQFF
TRBJ1-6	TRBV5-4	-	TRBD1	TGTGCCAGCTCGGGACAGGCCAATTCACCCCTCCACTTT	CASSGQANSPLHF
TRBJ1-1	TRBV2	-	TRBD1	TGTGCCACCCGGGACAGGGGGACCACTGAAGCTTTCTTT	CATRDRGTTEAFF
TRBJ2-7	TRBV7-3	-	-	TGTGCCAGCAGCTTCAGGGGGAGGGAGCAGTACTTC	CASSFRGREQYF
TRBJ2-2	TRBV11-3	few	-	TGTGCCAGCGGGCGACAAGACGCGAACACCGGGGAGCTGTTTTTT	CASGRQDANTGELFF
TRBJ2-2	TRBV28	-	-	TGTGCCAGCAGTTTATTAGACACCACGAACACCGGGGAGCTGTTTTTT	CASSLLDTTNTGELFF
TRBJ1-3	TRBV6-1	-	-	TGTGCCAGCAGTGAAAATTCGTCCCTGGGGAGCACCATATATTTT	CASSENSSLGSTIYF